This T cell receptor (beta chain) comes out of a study of post-analysis software for immune sequencing data. For the study at large: Both relapsing-remitting and secondary progressive multiple sclerosis featured among the disease courses, as did progressive-relapsing multiple sclerosis.

As regards this clonotype: Its target is unknown.

TCR beta cDNA libraries had unique molecular identifiers. Input populations of 1 to 10 million T cells gave rise to some 500,000 cDNA molecules. One entry per CDR3 protein, called by TCRdb with MiXCR from the PCR reads. The profile covers about 820,000 distinct CDR3 sequences, with about 53% appearing a single time and over 4% taken by the ten largest. The CDR3 has 15 residues. J gave up 2 bases and V 6 bases, and 8 bases lay outside the gene matches. General study findings and limits: Under the F measure, samples that were prepared in one batch clustered strongly together. Included in a set of about 5 TRBV segments more frequent in patients than controls were TRBV5-6, TRBV5-1 and TRBV20-1.

The origin of this receptor is a girl aged 5-17 years with multiple sclerosis. Sequencing was performed on blood. This chain uses TRBV12-3 or TRBV12-4 with TRBJ2-5, with 8 bases fitting TRBD2. CDR3 residues: CASRPGLGGQETQYF. In nucleotides, the CDR3 is TGTGCCAGCAGACCGGGACTAGGGGGGCAAGAGACCCAGTACTTC.